The subject of this entry is one T cell receptor beta chain. This table comes from immunoSEQ multiplex PCR, and its TCRdb copy is limited to in-frame clones, with some not included. The data show just under 95,000 clones, with around 86% seen just once and under 0.35% held by the top ten. The sample is drawn from a study of OX40 agonist ivuxolimab in advanced cancers. The length of the CDR3 is 13 residues. In germline, CDR1 is SGHAT, CDR2 FQNNGV. V gave up 1 base and J gave up 3 bases, with 7 bases separating them. The sample in question was CD4+ or CD8+ T cells sorted from blood, obtained in a trial of the OX40 agonist ivuxolimab. The chain recombines TRBV11-2 with TRBJ2-7; the D gene is possibly TRBD2 (5 bases). This TCR was sampled from an adult with an advanced solid tumor such as melanoma, head and neck, liver or kidney cancer. The CDR3 loop is CASSLGRGYEQYF. DNA for the CDR3: TGTGCCAGCAGCTTAGGCCGGGGCTACGAGCAGTACTTC.